This T cell receptor (beta chain) was identified during a study of T cells after yellow fever vaccination. Each CDR3 protein gets one entry after TCRdb re-called the 5' RACE reads with MiXCR. The table records 300,000 or so distinct CDR3 sequences, around 7.3% of them present only once. Germline assignment: CDR1 DFQATT and CDR2 SNEGSKA (reference sequence). Deletions cut 3 bases from V and 8 bases from J, with 10 bases between. This CDR3 is 12 amino acids long. The clonotype comes from a man between 18 and 35 years old who received the YFV17D yellow fever vaccine. The rearrangement joins TRBV20-1 to TRBJ1-4, with D possibly matching TRBD1 (6 bases). Sample: PBMCs, taken more than 35 days after the first yellow fever vaccination. The CDR3 DNA sequence: TGCAGTGCTAGGGGGGGGCAGGAAAAACTGTTTTTT. Encoded protein: CSARGGQEKLFF.